Listed below are T cell receptor beta chains from one sample, sequenced in a study of T-cell memory formation after mild COVID-19. MiXCR was run by TCRdb on the 5' RACE reads, yielding one entry per CDR3 protein. This table holds some 150,000 distinct CDR3 sequences, roughly 19% found once. Specimen: PBMCs or a T cell subset sorted from them (not recorded which). These receptor sequences come from an adult woman who had mild COVID-19 (a few samples of this study predate the infection). Cell type and time point are not known. Each CDR3 is given with its conserved first and last residue. D genes are given only for firm matches. Clone sizes are given selectively: once, few, many, or a class where the clone is expanded.

CDR3nt,CDR3aa,abundance,v_gene,d_gene,j_gene
TGTGCCAGCAGCGTAGTTGGCGGGATCAGGGAGACCCAGTACTTC,CASSVVGGIRETQYF,few,TRBV9,-,TRBJ2-5
TGTGCCAGCAGTGAAGTCCTAGCGGGAAACACAGATACGCAGTATTTT,CASSEVLAGNTDTQYF,-,TRBV6-1,TRBD2,TRBJ2-3
TGTGCCAGCGCCGCCTCAGATACGCAGTATTTT,CASAASDTQYF,-,TRBV12-3/TRBV12-4,-,TRBJ2-3
TGTGCCAGCTCACCGCCCGGCGGGCAAGGGCAGTTCTTC,CASSPPGGQGQFF,-,TRBV18,-,TRBJ2-1
TGTGCCAGCAGCCAAGGGGAGATCACTGAAGCTTTCTTT,CASSQGEITEAFF,few,TRBV3-1,-,TRBJ1-1
TGCAGCGTTGAAGAAGCCAGGGCAAGAAACATTCAGTACTTC,CSVEEARARNIQYF,-,TRBV29-1,-,TRBJ2-4
TGCGCCAGCAGCCGCGGGGACCCTGTCTACAATGAGCAGTTCTTC,CASSRGDPVYNEQFF,-,TRBV5-1,-,TRBJ2-1
TGTGCCAGCAGCTCCCTTGGCGGGATGATGGGCACAGATACGCAGTATTTT,CASSSLGGMMGTDTQYF,-,TRBV7-2,-,TRBJ2-3
TGTGCCATCGGACTAGCGGGGGACCCAGATACGCAGTATTTT,CAIGLAGDPDTQYF,-,TRBV10-3,TRBD2,TRBJ2-3
TGTGCCAGCAGCTTAGGAAGATTCGAGCAGTACTTC,CASSLGRFEQYF,-,TRBV7-2,-,TRBJ2-7
TGCGCCAGCAGCCAAGGTTATCTTAGAAACAATGAGCAGTTCTTC,CASSQGYLRNNEQFF,-,TRBV4-3,-,TRBJ2-1
TGTGCCAGTTGTCAGCCCCACCGGAACACTGAAGCTTTCTTT,CASCQPHRNTEAFF,-,TRBV7-2,-,TRBJ1-1
TGTGCCAGCAGTTCCCTGGGCGGGGGGCGAAATGGGGACTACTATGGCTACACCTTC,CASSSLGGGRNGDYYGYTF,few,TRBV12-3/TRBV12-4,-,TRBJ1-2
TGTGCCAGCAGCTTAGTGCACAGGGTGGAACAAACAGATACGCAGTATTTT,CASSLVHRVEQTDTQYF,few,TRBV7-8,-,TRBJ2-3
TGTGCCAGCAGCTTGGTAGCGGGAGGGACAGAGACCCAGTACTTC,CASSLVAGGTETQYF,-,TRBV7-9,TRBD2,TRBJ2-5
TGTGCCAGCAGCATTACAGCACTTACGGGCTATGGCTACACCTTC,CASSITALTGYGYTF,-,TRBV7-9,-,TRBJ1-2
TGTGCCAGCAGCTCGCCGGGACTAGCGGGGGGGAAAAGGAGCACAGATACGCAGTATTTT,CASSSPGLAGGKRSTDTQYF,-,TRBV7-6,TRBD2,TRBJ2-3
TGCGCCAGCAGCTTGGGCCCGGGCCCAGATACGCAGTATTTT,CASSLGPGPDTQYF,-,TRBV5-1,-,TRBJ2-3
TGTGCCAGCAGTTCTAGAGCCATGGAAGAGACCCAGTACTTC,CASSSRAMEETQYF,-,TRBV12-3/TRBV12-4,-,TRBJ2-5
TGTGCCTGGAGTCTGCTAGCGGGGTACGAGCAGTACTTC,CAWSLLAGYEQYF,few,TRBV30,TRBD2,TRBJ2-7
TGTGCCAGCAGTTACCTCGCTGGTGGGGCCAGAGGAGGCTACACCTTC,CASSYLAGGARGGYTF,-,TRBV6-5,-,TRBJ1-2
TGTGCCACCAGTGACCCAGGGACAGGGAAAGGGACCCAGTACTTC,CATSDPGTGKGTQYF,-,TRBV24-1,TRBD1,TRBJ2-5
TGTGCCAGCAGCTTAGCGCTGGTAGGGGTTAGGTCTGGGGCCAACGTCCTGACTTTC,CASSLALVGVRSGANVLTF,few,TRBV7-9,-,TRBJ2-6
TGTGCCAGCACAGGGTCCGGTACGAACACCGGGGAGCTGTTTTTT,CASTGSGTNTGELFF,few,TRBV12-3/TRBV12-4,-,TRBJ2-2
TGTGCCAGCAGCCCCAGGTCTAGCGGAGACTACAATGAGCAGTTCTTC,CASSPRSSGDYNEQFF,few,TRBV3-1,TRBD2,TRBJ2-1
TGTGCCACCAGTGACCCCGGACCGGCCTCTGGGGCCAACGTCCTGACTTTC,CATSDPGPASGANVLTF,many,TRBV24-1,-,TRBJ2-6
TGTGCCACCAGTCGACAGGGGGTGGCGGGGGAGACCCAGTACTTC,CATSRQGVAGETQYF,once,TRBV24-1,TRBD1,TRBJ2-5
TGCGCCAGCAGCACCGGACAGGTTGGAAAACTGTTTTTT,CASSTGQVGKLFF,-,TRBV5-1,TRBD1,TRBJ1-4
TGCAGCGTTGAACTTAGCGGGAGACCTGAGCAGTTCTTC,CSVELSGRPEQFF,few,TRBV29-1,TRBD2,TRBJ2-1
TGCAGTGCTAACGGGGACAGAAGCTACGAGCAGTACTTC,CSANGDRSYEQYF,few,TRBV20-1,TRBD1,TRBJ2-7
TGTGCCAGCAGTTTCGCAGGGGGCGGTCAGCCCCAGCATTTT,CASSFAGGGQPQHF,few,TRBV12-3/TRBV12-4,TRBD1,TRBJ1-5
TGTGCCAGCAGTGATGATAGACAAACTGAGCAGTTCTTC,CASSDDRQTEQFF,-,TRBV2,-,TRBJ2-1
TGTGCCAGCTCACCCCGGGACAGGGACTATAGCAATCAGCCCCAGCATTTT,CASSPRDRDYSNQPQHF,once,TRBV18,TRBD1,TRBJ1-5
TGTGCCAGCAGTTTGACAGGGGGCAATCAGCCCCAGCATTTT,CASSLTGGNQPQHF,many,TRBV12-3/TRBV12-4,TRBD1,TRBJ1-5
TGTGCCTCCCAGCGGCGGGAGCAGGGGGAGCAGTTCTTC,CASQRREQGEQFF,few,TRBV24-1,-,TRBJ2-1
TGTGCCAGCAGTTTATGGACCGACCCGGTACTGCCCCAGCATTTT,CASSLWTDPVLPQHF,few,TRBV12-3/TRBV12-4,-,TRBJ1-5
TGTGCCAGCTGGGACCGACTAGTGAACACTGAAGCTTTCTTT,CASWDRLVNTEAFF,-,TRBV6-1,-,TRBJ1-1
TGTGCCAGCAGATTCGCCAGGGGCGCGGTTTACGAGCAGTACTTC,CASRFARGAVYEQYF,few,TRBV11-2,-,TRBJ2-7
TGTGCCAGCAGTTACGACAGGGGTGGGGGCAATGAGCAGTTCTTC,CASSYDRGGGNEQFF,-,TRBV6-5,TRBD1,TRBJ2-1
TGCGCCAGCAGCTTGGGGACAGGGGACACCGGGGAGCTGTTTTTT,CASSLGTGDTGELFF,-,TRBV5-1,TRBD1,TRBJ2-2
TGTGCCAGCAGCCAAGATAGGTCTAGCGCTCGGGCGTCCCAGTACTTC,CASSQDRSSARASQYF,few,TRBV4-2,-,TRBJ2-5
TGTGCCACCAGGGGGGACAGACCTTACGAGCAGTACTTC,CATRGDRPYEQYF,-,TRBV2,-,TRBJ2-7